The 26 T cell receptor beta chains listed next were all sequenced from one sample in a study of blood T cell repertoires in COVID-19. The table came from immunoSEQ multiplex PCR; TCRdb's copy has only in-frame clones and leaves some out. The table shows around 200,000 clones, with more than 70% occurring only once. What was sequenced was peripheral blood. Receptors originate from a man aged 40-49 years with active or convalescent COVID-19.

The CDR3 sequence is CAWREGPRSYGYTF. CDR3 nucleotide sequence: TGTGCCTGGAGGGAGGGCCCTAGGAGCTATGGCTACACCTTC. The chain recombines TRBV30 with TRBJ1-2; no definite D call. The length of the CDR3 is 14 residues. The germline gives CDR1 GTSNPN, CDR2 SVGIG (reference sequence). Trimming pared 3 bases from V and 4 bases from J, leaving 15 bases between.

V and J are TRBV3-1 (or the pseudogene TRBV3-2) and TRBJ1-2; D is uncertain. The V gene lost 0 bases and the J gene lost 6 bases, with 14 bases spanning the gap. The CDR3 covers 15 residues. Germline V CDR1 and CDR2: LGHDT, YNNKEL (reference sequence). The CDR3 loop reads CASSQDSGLSDGYTF. For the CDR3, the DNA is TGTGCCAGCAGCCAAGATTCTGGGCTTTCGGATGGCTACACCTTC.

V and J are TRBV5-5 and TRBJ1-1, with 7 bases aligning to TRBD1. This CDR3 region has 15 residues. Germline CDR1 is SGHKS and CDR2 is YYEKEE (reference sequence). After removal of 4 bases from V and 4 bases from J, the junction contained 10 bases not matched to a gene. CDR3 sequence: CASSPATGASTEAFF. The CDR3 DNA reads as TGTGCCAGCAGCCCCGCCACAGGGGCATCCACTGAAGCTTTCTTT.

This chain links TRBV27 with TRBJ1-1; possibly TRBD1 for D (5 bases). This CDR3 has 13 residues. Germline-derived CDR1 and CDR2 are MNHEY and SMNVEV (reference sequence). V was shortened by 4 bases and J by 2 bases, with 8 bases between the two germline ends. For the CDR3, the DNA is TGTGCCAGCAGTTCCGGACACAACACTGAAGCTTTCTTT. Amino acid sequence: CASSSGHNTEAFF.

The chain combines TRBV6-5 with TRBJ1-6, with a weak D call TRBD1 (5 bases). V lost 8 bases, J lost 7 bases, and 15 bases lay in between. Germline V gene data show CDR1 as MNHEY and CDR2 as SVGAGI. CDR3 size: 14 residues. Here the CDR3 DNA reads TGTGCCAGCGGGGCAGGCAAGGGGAATTCACCCCTCCACTTT. This gives the protein CASGAGKGNSPLHF.

This clone was observed a single time. The chain has TRBV11-2 and TRBJ2-7; no reliable D call. The V end lost 1 base, the J end lost 6 bases, and 13 bases lay between the germline ends. The CDR3 spans 14 residues. The germline V gene has CDR1 SGHAT and CDR2 FQNNGV. The CDR3 coding sequence is TGTGCCAGCAGCTTAGCAGCGACCAAGGCCGAGCAGTACTTC. Amino acids: CASSLAATKAEQYF.

The chain is built from TRBV5-1 and TRBJ2-5, with 10 bases lining up with TRBD2. Per the germline V gene, CDR1 is SGHRS and CDR2 is YFSETQ. V gave up 0 bases and J gave up 1 base; unmatched junction bases: 9. The CDR3 totals 18 residues. The chain's CDR3 is CASSLAAGLAGVQETQYF. DNA for the CDR3: TGCGCCAGCAGCTTGGCCGCAGGGCTAGCGGGAGTCCAAGAGACCCAGTACTTC.

V usage is TRBV10-1 and J usage is TRBJ1-4; no definite D call. Looked up from germline, CDR1 is WNHNN and CDR2 is SYGVQD (reference sequence). With 2 bases removed from V and 5 bases from J, the gap between germline ends came to 6 bases. CDR3 length: 13 amino acids. The CDR3 sequence is CASSEGQNEKLFF. The CDR3 DNA reads TGCGCCAGCAGTGAGGGGCAAAATGAAAAACTGTTTTTT.

The V call is TRBV7-9, the J call TRBJ2-1; 12 bases are a match to TRBD2. Germline CDR1 is SEHNR and CDR2 is FQNEAQ (reference sequence). With V trimmed by 2 bases and J by 7 bases, 3 bases remained unmatched. The CDR3 is 15 residues long. The CDR3 loop is CASSLLAGGPNEQFF. CDR3 bases: TGTGCCAGCAGCTTACTAGCGGGGGGGCCGAATGAGCAGTTCTTC.

About this clone itself: One end of the junction does not line up with germline, which may come from a read error. This chain uses TRBV3-1 (or the pseudogene TRBV3-2) with TRBJ2-7, with 10 nucleotides matching TRBD2. This CDR3 has 13 residues. Per germline, CDR1 LGHDT and CDR2 YNNKEL (reference sequence). The CDR3 loop reads CASSQGGTSALSF. For the CDR3, the DNA is TGTGCCAGCAGCCAGGGCGGGACTAGCGCTTTAAGCTTC.

The chain is built from TRBV3-1 (or the pseudogene TRBV3-2) and TRBJ1-6; 9 bases map to TRBD1. J lost 10 bases, V lost 3 bases, and 13 bases had no gene match. The CDR3 spans 17 residues. CDR1 LGHDT and CDR2 YNNKEL come from the germline V gene (reference sequence). The CDR3 sequence is CASSHSQGTGIGSPLHF. As DNA, the CDR3 is TGTGCCAGCAGCCACTCACAGGGGACAGGGATTGGCTCACCCCTCCACTTT.

The rearrangement uses TRBV7-6 and TRBJ2-2; 7 bases agree with TRBD1. CDR1 and CDR2 (germline): SGHVS, FNYEAQ. V was pared by 3 bases and J by 1 base, with 2 bases of the junction left unmatched. The CDR3 runs 15 residues. In DNA form, the CDR3 reads TGTGCCAGCAGCTTGGGACAGCTGAACACCGGGGAGCTGTTTTTT. Encoded protein: CASSLGQLNTGELFF.

V usage is TRBV7-2 and J usage is TRBJ2-1, with 10 bases identical to TRBD2. The length of the CDR3 is 14 residues. V shed 5 bases, J shed 7 bases, and the junction held 5 bases outside the gene matches. Germline V gene data show CDR1 as SGHTA and CDR2 as FQGNSA. CDR3 region: CASSGSGGVNEQFF. In DNA form, the CDR3 reads TGTGCCAGCAGCGGCAGCGGGGGGGTTAATGAGCAGTTCTTC.

The gene calls are TRBV12-3 or TRBV12-4 and TRBJ1-1, with TRBD1 matching over 7 bases. V shed 2 bases and J 6 bases; nucleotides not matched to a gene: 3. The CDR3 length is 13 residues. The chain's CDR3 is CASSLKGASEAFF. The CDR3 bases are TGTGCCAGCAGTTTAAAGGGGGCGTCTGAAGCTTTCTTT.

The chain has TRBV4-2 and TRBJ1-4; D may be TRBD1 (6 bases). The V and J ends lost 2 bases and 4 bases respectively, with 11 bases between them. There are 15 residues in the CDR3. Germline V gene sequence: CDR1 LGHNA, CDR2 YNFKEQ. The CDR3 protein is CASSQTDSDNEKLFF. In DNA, the CDR3 is TGTGCCAGCAGCCAAACGGACAGCGATAATGAAAAACTGTTTTTT.

The chain links TRBV14 to TRBJ1-6; the D gene is possibly TRBD1 (5 bases). The V end lost 1 base, the J end lost 0 bases, and 13 bases lay between the germline ends. The CDR3 runs 18 residues. Germline V gene data show CDR1 as SGHDN and CDR2 as FVKESK. CDR3 nucleotides: TGTGCCAGCAGCCAAGTAGTTGGGGCTAGCTCCTATAATTCACCCCTCCACTTT. Its protein product is CASSQVVGASSYNSPLHF.

The gene calls are TRBV29-1 and TRBJ2-4; D is possibly TRBD1 (5 bases). Trimming took off 5 bases at V and 0 bases at J, with 8 bases between the two ends. The CDR3 sequence is 13 residues long. Germline CDR1 reads SQVTM; CDR2 reads ANQGSEA. CDR3 sequence: CSVRGLAKNIQYF. The CDR3 DNA follows: TGCAGCGTTAGGGGTCTAGCCAAAAACATTCAGTACTTC.

This chain joins TRBV7-2 and TRBJ2-3; D remains ambiguous. The CDR3 totals 16 residues. V was trimmed by 4 bases and J by 2 bases, leaving 16 bases between them. The germline V gene encodes CDR1 SGHTA and CDR2 FQGNSA. CDR3 region: CASSSYSKISTDTQYF. As DNA, the CDR3 is TGTGCCAGCAGCTCGTATAGCAAAATTTCCACAGATACGCAGTATTTT.

J is TRBJ1-1 and V is TRBV5-4; possible D gene TRBD1, 5 bases. The germline CDR1 and CDR2 sequences are SGHNT and YYREEE (reference sequence). The CDR3 contains 16 residues. The germline V and J ends were trimmed by 0 bases and 6 bases, with 18 bases remaining between them. CDR3 nucleotides: TGTGCCAGCAGCTTGGGGGGTGCAGGGAAGGCCGCTGAAGCTTTCTTT. Translating gives CASSLGGAGKAAEAFF.

The chain carries TRBV5-1 and TRBJ1-1; 7 bases fit TRBD1. Germline V gene lookup returns CDR1 SGHRS and CDR2 YFSETQ. This CDR3 has 14 amino acids. Germline trimming cut 4 bases from V and 4 bases from J; bases unmatched to any gene: 7. CDR3 amino acids: CASSRPGGGTEAFF. Written as DNA, the CDR3 is TGCGCCAGCAGCCGCCCAGGGGGTGGCACTGAAGCTTTCTTT.

V usage is TRBV30 and J usage is TRBJ1-2; the D gene is possibly TRBD1 (6 bases). Germline V gene data show CDR1 as GTSNPN and CDR2 as SVGIG (reference sequence). CDR3 size: 12 residues. V lost 3 bases and J lost 7, with 12 bases in between. Here the CDR3 DNA reads TGTGCCTGGAGGCAGGGGAATGGTGGCTACACCTTC. Its translation: CAWRQGNGGYTF.

The chain employs TRBV7-9 and TRBJ2-3; 10 bases line up with TRBD2. Unmatched junction bases numbered 3, after V lost 2 bases and J lost 4 bases. Germline loops: CDR1 SEHNR, CDR2 FQNEAQ (reference sequence). The CDR3 is 15 amino acids. The CDR3 protein is CASSLLAGVSDTQYF. Written as DNA, the CDR3 is TGTGCCAGCAGCTTACTAGCGGGGGTCTCAGATACGCAGTATTTT.

This chain joins TRBV3-1 (or the pseudogene TRBV3-2) and TRBJ2-6; D is uncertain. CDR3 length equals 12 residues. Germline V CDR1 and CDR2: LGHDT, YNNKEL (reference sequence). V was trimmed by 1 base and J by 7 bases, leaving 2 bases between them. CDR3 sequence reads: CASSQAANVLTF. The CDR3 DNA reads as TGTGCCAGCAGCCAAGCAGCCAACGTCCTGACTTTC.

The V call is TRBV3-1 (or the pseudogene TRBV3-2), the J call TRBJ1-1, with a tentative D call TRBD1 (6 bases). The germline V gene encodes CDR1 LGHDT and CDR2 YNNKEL (reference sequence). V dropped 2 bases and J dropped 7 bases, with 8 bases sitting between them. This CDR3 contains 12 residues. CDR3 region: CASSQNRVEAFF. In DNA, the CDR3 is TGTGCCAGCAGCCAAAACAGGGTTGAAGCTTTCTTT.

The V call is TRBV5-4, the J call TRBJ1-4; 10 positions match TRBD1. This CDR3 is 14 amino acids long. V gave up 5 bases and J gave up 7 bases; unmatched junction bases: 5. Germline V gene sequence: CDR1 SGHNT, CDR2 YYREEE (reference sequence). In DNA form, the CDR3 reads TGTGCCAGCAGTCGACAGGGGGCGGGTGAAAAACTGTTTTTT. This codes for CASSRQGAGEKLFF.

This rearrangement joins TRBV4-1 to TRBJ1-4; 9 nucleotides align to TRBD1. Losses at the gene ends were 4 bases for V and 8 bases for J; bases not matched to a gene: 8. The CDR3 totals 15 residues. Germline V CDR1 and CDR2: MGHRA, YSYEKL. The chain's CDR3 is CASSPAGTGKEKLFF. The CDR3 bases are TGCGCCAGCAGCCCCGCTGGGACAGGGAAAGAAAAACTGTTTTTT.